The sample holds one count of the clone carrying this TCR beta chain. The CDR3 totals 17 residues. The V and J ends lost 3 bases and 2 bases respectively, with 17 bases between them. Germline CDR1 reads SGHTS; CDR2 reads YDEGEE. The source of the sample is a study of control samples from healthy donors and cancer patients. The method was immunoSEQ multiplex PCR; TCRdb's version includes in-frame clones alone and lacks a portion of them. The sample yields 55,000 to 65,000 clones, around 87% seen once. Sequencing was done on a sample of PBMCs. This TCR was recovered from a woman in her sixties or seventies with lung cancer. This chain connects TRBV5-8 to TRBJ2-2, with D possibly being TRBD1 or TRBD2 (5 bases each). The CDR3 loop is CASSSPGTPQNTGELFF. CDR3 bases: TGTGCCAGCAGCTCGCCCGGGACCCCTCAAAACACCGGGGAGCTGTTTTTT.